The T cell receptor beta chain described here comes from a study of blood T cell repertoires in COVID-19. Overall study context: The United States, Italy and Spain supplied acute and convalescent COVID-19 samples. T cells, B-cell-depleted T cells, or PBMCs supplied cDNA or gDNA.

Profiled with immunoSEQ multiplex PCR; TCRdb holds only in-frame clones, not every one. Of roughly 200,000 clones in the sample, about 82% are singletons; the top ten hold 6.5%. Germline V gene data show CDR1 as SGDLS and CDR2 as YYNGEE. Trimming took 0 bases from V and 2 from J, leaving 8 bases between them. The CDR3 is 14 residues long. The rearrangement links TRBV9 to TRBJ1-2, with D possibly being TRBD1 (6 bases). Source material: peripheral blood. This receptor was obtained from a man aged 65 to 79 with active or convalescent COVID-19. CDR3 sequence reads: CASSVVGQNYGYTF. For the CDR3, the DNA is TGTGCCAGCAGCGTAGTCGGACAGAACTATGGCTACACCTTC.